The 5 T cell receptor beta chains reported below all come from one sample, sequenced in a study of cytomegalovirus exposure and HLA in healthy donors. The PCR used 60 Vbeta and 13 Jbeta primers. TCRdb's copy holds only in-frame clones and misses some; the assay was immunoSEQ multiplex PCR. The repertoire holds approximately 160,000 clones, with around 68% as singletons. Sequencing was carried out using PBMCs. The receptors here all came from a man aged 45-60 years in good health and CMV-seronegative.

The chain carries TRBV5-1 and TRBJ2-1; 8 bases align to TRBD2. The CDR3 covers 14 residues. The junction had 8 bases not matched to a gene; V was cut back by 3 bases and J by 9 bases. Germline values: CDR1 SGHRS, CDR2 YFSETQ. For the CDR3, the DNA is TGCGCCAGCAGCTCGGGACTAGTATGGAGTGAGCAGTTCTTC. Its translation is CASSSGLVWSEQFF.

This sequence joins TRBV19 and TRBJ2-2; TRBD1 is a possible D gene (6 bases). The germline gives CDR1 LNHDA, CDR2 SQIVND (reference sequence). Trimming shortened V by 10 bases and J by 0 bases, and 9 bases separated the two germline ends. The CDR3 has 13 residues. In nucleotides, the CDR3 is TGTGCCATTAGACAGGCGAACACCGGGGAGCTGTTTTTT. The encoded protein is CAIRQANTGELFF.

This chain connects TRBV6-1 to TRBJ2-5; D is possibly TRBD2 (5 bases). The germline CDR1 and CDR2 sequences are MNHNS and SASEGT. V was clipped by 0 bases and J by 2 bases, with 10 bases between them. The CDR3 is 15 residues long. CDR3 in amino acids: CASSEATGNQETQYF. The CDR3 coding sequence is TGTGCCAGCAGTGAAGCCACGGGGAATCAAGAGACCCAGTACTTC.

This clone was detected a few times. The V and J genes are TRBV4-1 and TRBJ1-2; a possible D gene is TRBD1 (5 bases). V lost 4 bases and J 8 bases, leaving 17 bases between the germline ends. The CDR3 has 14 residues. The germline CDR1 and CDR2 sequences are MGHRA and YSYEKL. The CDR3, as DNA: TGCGCCAGCAGCCTTCAACCGGGGGAGGGAGGCTACACCTTC. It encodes CASSLQPGEGGYTF.

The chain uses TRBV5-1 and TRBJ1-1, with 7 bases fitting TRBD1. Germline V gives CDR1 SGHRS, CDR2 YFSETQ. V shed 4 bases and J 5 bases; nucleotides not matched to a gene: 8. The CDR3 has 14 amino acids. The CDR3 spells CASSPDRVRTEAFF. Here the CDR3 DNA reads TGCGCCAGCAGCCCAGACAGGGTGCGGACTGAAGCTTTCTTT.